The 12 T cell receptor beta chains below come from one sample, sequenced in a study of control samples from healthy donors and cancer patients. Clones were read by immunoSEQ multiplex PCR, and TCRdb kept only the in-frame ones, dropping some. Found here are 150,000 or so clones, under 95% of them singletons; the top ten hold under 9%. Sequenced sample: blood. All receptors derive from a man aged 18-30 years in good health.

The chain has TRBV15 and TRBJ2-5, with D perhaps matching TRBD1 or TRBD2 (8 bases each). The CDR3 sequence is 15 residues long. Germline CDR1 reads LNHNV; CDR2 reads YYDKDF (reference sequence). The V end was cut by 6 bases, the J end by 5 bases, with 19 bases between. CDR3 coding DNA: TGTGCCACCAGGGGCGGGGGGCAGGGGGCGGAGACCCAGTACTTC. Protein sequence: CATRGGGQGAETQYF.

V usage is TRBV27 and J usage is TRBJ2-5; maybe TRBD1 (6 bases). V shed 5 bases and J shed 7 bases, with 23 bases lying between them. Germline CDR1 and CDR2: MNHEY and SMNVEV (reference sequence). The CDR3 is 16 amino acids. CDR3 nucleotide sequence: TGTGCCAGCAGTACAAACGAACAGGGTTTGTATGGGACCCAGTACTTC. Translating it yields CASSTNEQGLYGTQYF.

V is TRBV5-1 and J is TRBJ1-4; 8 nucleotides agree with TRBD1. The V gene's germline CDR1 is SGHRS and CDR2 YFSETQ. With 6 bases clipped from V and 0 bases from J, the junction kept 4 bases outside the gene matches. CDR3 length equals 15 residues. The CDR3 loop is CASKGQGATNEKLFF. The DNA for the CDR3 is TGCGCCAGCAAAGGACAGGGTGCAACTAATGAAAAACTGTTTTTT. Full variable domain (rest looked up from reference TRBV5-1 and TRBJ1-4): KAGVTQTPRYLIKTRGQQVTLSCSPISGHRSVSWYQQTPGQGLQFLFEYFSETQRNKGNFPGRFSGRQFSNSRSEMNVSTLELGDSALYLCASKGQGATNEKLFFGSGTQLSVL.

The chain carries TRBV27 and TRBJ2-3, with 13 bases aligning to TRBD2. CDR1 MNHEY and CDR2 SMNVEV come from the germline V gene (reference sequence). After removal of 6 bases from V and 4 bases from J, the junction contained 4 bases not matched to a gene. The CDR3 loop spans 15 amino acids. As DNA, the CDR3 is TGTGCCAGCAGCCGACTAGCGGGGGGTTCAGATACGCAGTATTTT. This gives the protein CASSRLAGGSDTQYF.

The CDR3 protein is CASSPGRENTEAFF. The CDR3 coding sequence is TGTGCCAGCAGCCCGGGTAGGGAGAACACTGAAGCTTTCTTT. This rearrangement joins TRBV7-2 to TRBJ1-1; D not resolved. Germline lookup yields CDR1 SGHTA and CDR2 FQGNSA. This CDR3 spans 14 amino acids. Trimming left V 5 bases short and J 1 base short, with 11 bases between.

V usage is TRBV7-2 and J usage is TRBJ1-6, with 8 bases fitting TRBD1. Per the germline V gene, CDR1 is SGHTA and CDR2 is FQGNSA. The V gene end was trimmed by 4 bases and the J gene end by 6 bases; junction bases not matched to a gene: 8. This CDR3 is 16 amino acids long. This CDR3 reads CASSYSGQASNSPLHF. The CDR3 DNA follows: TGTGCCAGCAGCTATTCGGGACAGGCGTCTAATTCACCCCTCCACTTT.

The chain uses TRBV7-6 and TRBJ2-6; D gene uncertain. The germline V gene encodes CDR1 SGHVS and CDR2 FNYEAQ. V lost 1 base and J lost 0, with 4 bases in between. The CDR3 consists of 15 residues. The CDR3 loop reads CASSLGTSGANVLTF. CDR3 sequence (DNA): TGTGCCAGCAGCTTAGGAACCTCTGGGGCCAACGTCCTGACTTTC. The variable domain in full, with the rest retrieved from reference TRBV7-6 and TRBJ2-6, is GAGVSQSPRYKVTKRGQDVALRCDPISGHVSLYWYRQALGQGPEFLTYFNYEAQQDKSGLPNDRFSAERPEGSISTLTIQRTEQRDSAMYRCASSLGTSGANVLTFGAGSRLTVL.

The chain uses TRBV7-9 and TRBJ2-3, with 9 bases lining up with TRBD1. With 4 bases clipped from V and 4 bases from J, the junction kept 9 bases outside the gene matches. This CDR3 is built from 16 residues. CDR1 SEHNR and CDR2 FQNEAQ come from the germline V gene (reference sequence). The CDR3 nucleotides are TGTGCCAGCAGCTCATCCGGACAGGGGTGGGCAGATACGCAGTATTTT. It is translated as CASSSSGQGWADTQYF. The full variable domain, in which reference TRBV7-9 and TRBJ2-3 provide the parts outside the CDR3, is DTGVSQNPRHKITKRGQNVTFRCDPISEHNRLYWYRQTLGQGPEFLTYFQNEAQLEKSRLLSDRFSAERPKGSFSTLEIQRTEQGDSAMYLCASSSSGQGWADTQYFGPGTRLTVL.

The chain employs TRBV19 and TRBJ1-5; 7 nucleotides align to TRBD1. Germline V gives CDR1 LNHDA, CDR2 SQIVND (reference sequence). The CDR3 runs to 14 residues. The ends lost 7 bases at V and 4 bases at J; junction bases unmatched: 7. Here the CDR3 reads CASKDRNFNQPQHF. Written as DNA, the CDR3 is TGTGCCAGTAAGGACAGGAACTTTAATCAGCCCCAGCATTTT.

The V and J genes are TRBV5-1 and TRBJ1-6; D is unclear. V was trimmed by 2 bases and J by 5 bases, leaving 8 bases between them. CDR1 is SGHRS and CDR2 is YFSETQ in the germline V gene. CDR3 length: 14 amino acids. The CDR3 nucleotides are TGCGCCAGCAGCTTTAGTACAGATAATTCACCCCTCCACTTT. It translates to CASSFSTDNSPLHF. Full variable domain (rest looked up from reference TRBV5-1 and TRBJ1-6): KAGVTQTPRYLIKTRGQQVTLSCSPISGHRSVSWYQQTPGQGLQFLFEYFSETQRNKGNFPGRFSGRQFSNSRSEMNVSTLELGDSALYLCASSFSTDNSPLHFGNGTRLTVT.

This clone has more than one count but fewer than ten. V is TRBV14 and J is TRBJ1-6; tentatively, D is TRBD1 (5 bases). Between the trimmed V and J ends, which lost 2 bases and 6 bases, there was a span of 8 bases. The CDR3 is 14 residues long. Germline V gene data show CDR1 as SGHDN and CDR2 as FVKESK. The CDR3 reads CASSQLQANSPLHF. CDR3 DNA: TGTGCCAGCAGCCAATTACAGGCTAATTCACCCCTCCACTTT. The full variable domain, in which reference TRBV14 and TRBJ1-6 provide the parts outside the CDR3, is EAGVTQFPSHSVIEKGQTVTLRCDPISGHDNLYWYRRVMGKEIKFLLHFVKESKQDESGMPNNRFLAERTGGTYSTLKVQPAELEDSGVYFCASSQLQANSPLHFGNGTRLTVT.

In this sample, this clone turned up a few times. At the DNA level, this CDR3 is encoded by other sequences in the same sample as well. The V call is TRBV10-3, the J call TRBJ1-2; D gene uncertain. V was shortened by 0 bases and J by 0 bases, with 5 bases between the two germline ends. Germline values: CDR1 ENHRY, CDR2 SYGVKD. The CDR3 length is 14 residues. CDR3 sequence reads: CAISESVSNYGYTF. CDR3 DNA: TGTGCCATCAGTGAGTCGGTGTCTAACTATGGCTACACCTTC.